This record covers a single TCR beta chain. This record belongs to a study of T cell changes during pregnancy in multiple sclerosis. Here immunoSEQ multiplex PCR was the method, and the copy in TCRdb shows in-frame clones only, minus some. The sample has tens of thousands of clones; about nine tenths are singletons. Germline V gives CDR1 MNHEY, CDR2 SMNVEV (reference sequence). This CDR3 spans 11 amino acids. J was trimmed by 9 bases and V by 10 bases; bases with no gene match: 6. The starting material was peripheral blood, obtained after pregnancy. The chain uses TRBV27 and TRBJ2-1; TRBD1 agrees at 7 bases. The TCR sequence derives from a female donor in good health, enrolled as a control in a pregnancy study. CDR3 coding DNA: TGTGCCACACAACAGGGGAGTGAGCAGTTCTTC. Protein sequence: CATQQGSEQFF.